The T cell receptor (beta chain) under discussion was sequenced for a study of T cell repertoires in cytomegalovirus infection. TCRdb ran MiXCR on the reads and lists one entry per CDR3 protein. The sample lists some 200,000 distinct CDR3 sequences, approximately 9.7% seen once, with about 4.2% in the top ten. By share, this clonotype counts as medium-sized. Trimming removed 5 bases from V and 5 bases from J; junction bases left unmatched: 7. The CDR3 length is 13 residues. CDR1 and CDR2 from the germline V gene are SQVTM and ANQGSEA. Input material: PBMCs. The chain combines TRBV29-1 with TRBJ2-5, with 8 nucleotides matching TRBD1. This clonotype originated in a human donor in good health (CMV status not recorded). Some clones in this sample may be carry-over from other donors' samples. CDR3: CSVPGQVLETQYF. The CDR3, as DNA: TGCAGCGTTCCGGGACAGGTTTTGGAGACCCAGTACTTC.